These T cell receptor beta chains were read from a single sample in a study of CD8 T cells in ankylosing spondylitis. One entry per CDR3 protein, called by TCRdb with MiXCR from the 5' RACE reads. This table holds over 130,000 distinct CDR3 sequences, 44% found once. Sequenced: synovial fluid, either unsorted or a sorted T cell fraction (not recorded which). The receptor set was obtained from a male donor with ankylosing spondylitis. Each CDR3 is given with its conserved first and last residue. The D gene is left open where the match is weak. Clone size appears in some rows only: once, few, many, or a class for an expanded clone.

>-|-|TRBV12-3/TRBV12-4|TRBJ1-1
CASSWRSGSDTEAFF
TGTGCCAGCAGCTGGCGCTCTGGTTCGGACACTGAAGCTTTCTTT
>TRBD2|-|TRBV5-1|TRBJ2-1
CASSRGEYHEQFF
TGCGCCAGCAGCCGGGGGGAGTACCATGAGCAGTTCTTC
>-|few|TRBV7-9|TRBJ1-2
CASSLAMGPYGYTF
TGTGCCAGCAGCTTAGCGATGGGGCCCTATGGCTACACCTTC
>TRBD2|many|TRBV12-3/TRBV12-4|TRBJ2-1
CASSGLAGGPRDEQFF
TGTGCCAGCAGTGGACTAGCGGGAGGGCCCAGGGATGAGCAGTTCTTC
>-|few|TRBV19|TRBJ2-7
CASSTRQVRFPLSYEQYF
TGTGCCAGTAGCACCAGACAGGTCAGGTTCCCCCTCAGCTACGAGCAGTACTTC
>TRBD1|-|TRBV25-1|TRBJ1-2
CASTGGLYYGYTF
TGTGCCAGCACAGGGGGCCTTTACTATGGCTACACCTTC
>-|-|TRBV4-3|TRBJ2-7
CASSQVRDSSSYEQYF
TGCGCCAGCAGCCAAGTCCGGGACTCCTCTTCCTACGAGCAGTACTTC
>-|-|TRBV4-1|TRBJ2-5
CASSQVELYRLEVETQYF
TGCGCCAGCAGCCAAGTCGAGCTATACCGCTTGGAAGTAGAGACCCAGTACTTC
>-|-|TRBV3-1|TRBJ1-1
CASSQEYRANTEAFF
TGTGCCAGCAGCCAAGAGTACAGGGCAAACACTGAAGCTTTCTTT
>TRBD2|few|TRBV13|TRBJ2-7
CASSLSRTSGPSYEQYF
TGTGCCAGCAGCTTATCTCGGACTAGCGGGCCTTCCTACGAGCAGTACTTC
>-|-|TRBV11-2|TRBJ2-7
CASSLDASEQYF
TGTGCCAGCAGCTTAGATGCAAGCGAGCAGTACTTC
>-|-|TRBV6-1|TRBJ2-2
CASSPPGFDTGELFF
TGTGCCAGCAGTCCTCCAGGGTTCGACACCGGGGAGCTGTTTTTT
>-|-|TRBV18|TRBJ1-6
CASSPVRVLGFSYNSPLHF
TGTGCCAGCTCACCAGTGCGAGTTCTTGGATTCTCCTATAATTCACCCCTCCACTTT
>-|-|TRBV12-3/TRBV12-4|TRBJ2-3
CASSLVFPSTDTQYF
TGTGCCAGCAGTTTAGTGTTCCCTAGCACAGATACGCAGTATTTT
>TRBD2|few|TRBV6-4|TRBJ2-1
CASSEEAGGQDEQFF
TGTGCCAGCAGTGAAGAAGCGGGGGGGCAGGATGAGCAGTTCTTC
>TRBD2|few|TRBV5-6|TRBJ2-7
CASSLSWTSGIYEQYF
TGTGCCAGCAGCTTGTCGTGGACTAGCGGGATATACGAGCAGTACTTC
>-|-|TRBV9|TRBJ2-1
CASSVVGASSYNEQFF
TGTGCCAGCAGCGTAGTCGGGGCGAGCTCCTACAATGAGCAGTTCTTC
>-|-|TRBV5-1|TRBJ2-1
CTSSGDNNEQFF
TGCACCAGCAGCGGGGACAATAATGAGCAGTTCTTC
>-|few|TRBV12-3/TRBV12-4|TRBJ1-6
CASSLSENSPLHF
TGTGCCAGCAGTTTATCTGAGAATTCACCCCTCCACTTT
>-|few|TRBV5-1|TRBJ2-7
CASSLGSYYEQYF
TGCGCCAGCAGCTTAGGCAGCTACTACGAGCAGTACTTC
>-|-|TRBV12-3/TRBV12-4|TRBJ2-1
CASSLLSIKQFF
TGTGCCAGCAGTTTACTCTCAATTAAGCAGTTCTTC
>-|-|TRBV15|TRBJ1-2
CATSRDTAETPYGYTF
TGTGCCACCAGCAGGGACACGGCGGAGACGCCCTATGGCTACACCTTC
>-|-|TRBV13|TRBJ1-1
CASRPLPGSGAFF
TGTGCCAGCAGACCCCTCCCAGGGTCGGGGGCTTTCTTT
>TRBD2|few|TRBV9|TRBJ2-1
CASSVVSGEVNEQFF
TGTGCCAGCAGCGTAGTTAGCGGGGAGGTAAATGAGCAGTTCTTC
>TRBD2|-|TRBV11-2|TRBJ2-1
CASPLERGVYNEQFF
TGTGCCAGCCCCCTCGAGCGGGGGGTCTACAATGAGCAGTTCTTC
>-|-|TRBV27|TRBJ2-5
CASSPDRRAQYF
TGTGCCAGCAGTCCGGACAGGAGGGCCCAGTACTTC
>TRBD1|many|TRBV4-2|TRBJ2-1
CASSQEVSGQGVRDEQFF
TGTGCCAGCAGCCAAGAGGTATCGGGTCAGGGGGTGAGGGATGAGCAGTTCTTC
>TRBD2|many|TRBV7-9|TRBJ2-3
CASSWTSADTQYF
TGTGCCAGCAGCTGGACTAGCGCAGATACGCAGTATTTT
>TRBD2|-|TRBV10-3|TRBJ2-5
CAIKREIVQTQYF
TGTGCCATAAAGCGGGAGATTGTGCAGACCCAGTACTTC
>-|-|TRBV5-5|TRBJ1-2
CASSFQLQTVGGYTF
TGCGCCAGCAGCTTCCAGCTACAAACAGTGGGAGGCTACACCTTC
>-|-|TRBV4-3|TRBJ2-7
CASSQDLPGSNEQYF
TGCGCCAGCAGCCAAGATCTCCCAGGGAGCAACGAGCAGTACTTC
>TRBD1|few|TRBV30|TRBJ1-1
CAWDRGGYTEAFF
TGTGCCTGGGACAGGGGTGGGTACACTGAAGCTTTCTTT
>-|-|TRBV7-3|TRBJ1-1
CASSLVGGLGPEAFF
TGTGCCAGCAGCTTAGTCGGGGGACTCGGACCTGAAGCTTTCTTT
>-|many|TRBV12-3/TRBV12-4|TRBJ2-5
CASSLLDSPQETQYF
TGTGCCAGCAGTTTGCTGGACAGCCCCCAAGAGACCCAGTACTTC